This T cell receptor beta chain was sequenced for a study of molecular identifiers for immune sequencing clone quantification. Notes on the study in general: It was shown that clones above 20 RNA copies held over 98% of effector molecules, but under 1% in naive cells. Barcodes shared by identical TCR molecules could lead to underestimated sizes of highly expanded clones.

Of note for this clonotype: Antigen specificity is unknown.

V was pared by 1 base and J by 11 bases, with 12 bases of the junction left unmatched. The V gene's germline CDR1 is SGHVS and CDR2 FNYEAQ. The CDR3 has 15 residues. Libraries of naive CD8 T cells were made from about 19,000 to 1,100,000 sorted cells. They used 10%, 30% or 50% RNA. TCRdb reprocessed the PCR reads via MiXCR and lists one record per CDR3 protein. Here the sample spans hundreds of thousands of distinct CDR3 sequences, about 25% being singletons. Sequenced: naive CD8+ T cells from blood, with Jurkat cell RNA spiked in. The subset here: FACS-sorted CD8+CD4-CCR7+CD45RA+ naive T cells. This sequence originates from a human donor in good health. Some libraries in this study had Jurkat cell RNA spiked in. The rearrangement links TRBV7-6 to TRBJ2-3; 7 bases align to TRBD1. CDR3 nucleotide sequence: TGTGCCAGCAGCTTAGGACAGGGCCCGATTCTTGGGCAGTATTTT. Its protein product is CASSLGQGPILGQYF.